The 14 T cell receptor beta chains below all came from one sample that was sequenced in a study of CD8 T cells in ankylosing spondylitis. TCRdb recomputed calls from the 5' RACE reads with MiXCR, one row per CDR3 protein. The sample lists about 350,000 distinct CDR3 sequences, 20% to 25% occurring once. Input material: blood, either unsorted or a sorted T cell fraction (not recorded which). The receptors derive from a male donor with ankylosing spondylitis or in good health (not recorded which).

This clonotype has a handful of counts. This chain links TRBV28 with TRBJ2-3; tentative D call: TRBD1 (6 bases). Trimming cost V 6 bases and J 1 base, with 8 bases left between them. Germline loops: CDR1 MDHEN, CDR2 SYDVKM. CDR3 length: 13 residues. CDR3 coding DNA: TGTGCCAGCAGCCACAGGGGCACAGATACGCAGTATTTT. Protein sequence: CASSHRGTDTQYF.

This clonotype appeared a few times. The rearrangement uses TRBV4-2 and TRBJ1-3; D gene uncertain. Trimming took off 0 bases at V and 3 bases at J, with 3 bases between the two ends. The CDR3 is 13 amino acids. CDR1 is LGHNA, CDR2 YNFKEQ, per germline. The chain's CDR3 is CASSQDFGNTIYF. The CDR3 region has the DNA TGTGCCAGCAGCCAAGATTTTGGAAACACCATATATTTT.

This clonotype appeared a few times. As DNA, the CDR3 is TGTGCTAGTGGTTTGGCCGCCGGAGGGGGGCTCGACAATGAGCAGTTCTTC. This translates into CASGLAAGGGLDNEQFF. V is TRBV12-5 and J is TRBJ2-1, with D perhaps TRBD1 or TRBD2 (6 bases each). Trimming took off 1 base at V and 5 bases at J, with 18 bases between the two ends. This CDR3 region has 17 residues. Germline assignment: CDR1 LGHNT and CDR2 FRNRAP.

The sample holds many counts of this clonotype. This chain joins TRBV12-3 or TRBV12-4 and TRBJ2-3, with D unresolved. V gave up 3 bases and J gave up 6 bases, with 10 bases separating them. There are 13 residues in the CDR3. The CDR3 region has the DNA TGTGCCAGCAGTTTCGGCTTCATCGATACGCAGTATTTT. Translated, it gives CASSFGFIDTQYF.

The rearrangement links TRBV4-1 to TRBJ2-1; a weak D match, TRBD2 (5 bases). The V and J ends lost 1 base and 3 bases respectively, with 16 bases between them. This CDR3 spans 17 amino acids. Per the germline V gene, CDR1 is MGHRA and CDR2 is YSYEKL. CDR3 amino acids: CASSQAPTAALYNEQFF. CDR3 nucleotides: TGCGCCAGCAGCCAAGCCCCTACAGCGGCGCTCTACAATGAGCAGTTCTTC.

The chain links TRBV4-1 to TRBJ2-1, with D perhaps TRBD1 (6 bases). V lost 0 bases, J lost 8 bases, and 11 bases lay in between. Germline CDR1 and CDR2: MGHRA and YSYEKL. This CDR3 is 14 amino acids long. The CDR3 sequence is CASSQDTGSDEQFF. DNA of the CDR3: TGCGCCAGCAGCCAAGATACAGGGTCGGATGAGCAGTTCTTC.

The CDR3 coding sequence is TGCAGCGCCAGCGGGACTTTTAAAAACACCGGGGAGCTGTTTTTT. Its translation is CSASGTFKNTGELFF. The V and J genes are TRBV29-1 and TRBJ2-2; TRBD2 aligns across 7 bases. The CDR3 sequence is 15 residues long. Germline-derived CDR1 and CDR2 are SQVTM and ANQGSEA. Trimming at V came to 7 bases and at J to 2 bases, leaving 10 bases not matched to a gene.

Only a few counts were recorded for this clonotype. The J gene is TRBJ1-2, the V gene TRBV2; 9 positions agree with TRBD1. Trimming cost V 6 bases and J 7 bases; bases outside gene matches: 9. The CDR3 loop spans 14 amino acids. Per germline, CDR1 SNHLY and CDR2 FYNNEI. CDR3 protein: CASRRTGEKGGYTF. In DNA form, the CDR3 reads TGTGCCAGCAGGCGGACAGGGGAGAAGGGTGGCTACACCTTC.

This rearrangement joins TRBV12-3 or TRBV12-4 to TRBJ2-1, with D uncertain. This CDR3 has 12 residues. The V end lost 5 bases, the J end lost 9 bases, and 11 bases lay between the germline ends. The CDR3 coding sequence is TGTGCCAGCAGTCTGACATGGACTGAGCAGTTCTTC. Its protein is CASSLTWTEQFF.

The chain combines TRBV5-6 with TRBJ2-7; D is undetermined. Trimming took off 0 bases at V and 0 bases at J, with 10 bases between the two ends. The germline gives CDR1 SGHDT, CDR2 YYEEEE. The CDR3 loop spans 15 amino acids. The chain's CDR3 is CASSLVHGSSYEQYF. DNA for the CDR3: TGTGCCAGCAGCTTGGTTCACGGAAGCTCCTACGAGCAGTACTTC.

The sample holds a few counts of this clonotype. Germline is not matched at one junction end, which may reflect a read error. The chain combines TRBV6-2 or TRBV6-3 with TRBJ1-2; D is unclear. The germline V gene has CDR1 MNHEY and CDR2 SVGEGT. The CDR3 contains 16 residues. The DNA of the CDR3 is TGTGCCAGCAGTTACTCCACACCGGGTCCTAATTATGGCTACACCTTC. It translates to CASSYSTPGPNYGYTF.

This clonotype was observed a few times. The J gene is TRBJ2-7, the V gene TRBV5-1; tentatively, D is TRBD2 (6 bases). The length of the CDR3 is 14 residues. Germline CDR1 and CDR2: SGHRS and YFSETQ. Trimming removed 0 bases at V and 2 bases at J, with 9 bases between. Written as DNA, the CDR3 is TGCGCCAGCAGCTTGGGGGGGGTCACCTACGAGCAGTACTTC. Protein sequence: CASSLGGVTYEQYF.

The genes are TRBV5-1 and TRBJ1-2, with 8 nucleotides matching TRBD1. CDR1 is SGHRS, CDR2 YFSETQ, per germline. The CDR3 has 15 amino acids. Germline trimming cut 0 bases from V and 2 bases from J; bases unmatched to any gene: 3. CDR3 nucleotides: TGCGCCAGCAGCTTGGGTCCAGGGGGCAACTATGGCTACACCTTC. It specifies CASSLGPGGNYGYTF.

CDR3 in DNA: TGTGCCAGCAGCCACGATTTGATCTACGAGCAGTACTTC. This gives the protein CASSHDLIYEQYF. The V and J genes are TRBV14 and TRBJ2-7; D not resolved. V was cut by 3 bases and J by 3 bases, with 9 bases left in between. This CDR3 spans 13 amino acids. Germline-derived CDR1 and CDR2 are SGHDN and FVKESK.